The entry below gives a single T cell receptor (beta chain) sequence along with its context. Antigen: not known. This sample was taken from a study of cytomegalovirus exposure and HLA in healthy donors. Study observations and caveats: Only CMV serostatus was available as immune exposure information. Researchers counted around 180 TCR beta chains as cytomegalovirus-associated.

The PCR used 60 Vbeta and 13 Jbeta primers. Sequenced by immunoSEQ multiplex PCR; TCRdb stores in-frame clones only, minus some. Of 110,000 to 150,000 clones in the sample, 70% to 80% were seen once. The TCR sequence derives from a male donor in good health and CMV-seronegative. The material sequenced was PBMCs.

The CDR3 region has the DNA TGTGCCAGCAGCCCCGTAGGGAGCTCCTACAATGAGCAGTTCTTC. It codes for CASSPVGSSYNEQFF. The chain links TRBV9 to TRBJ2-1, with D maybe TRBD2 (5 bases). The germline V gene has CDR1 SGDLS and CDR2 YYNGEE. Trimming took off 4 bases at V and 0 bases at J, with 11 bases between the two ends. The CDR3 has 15 residues.